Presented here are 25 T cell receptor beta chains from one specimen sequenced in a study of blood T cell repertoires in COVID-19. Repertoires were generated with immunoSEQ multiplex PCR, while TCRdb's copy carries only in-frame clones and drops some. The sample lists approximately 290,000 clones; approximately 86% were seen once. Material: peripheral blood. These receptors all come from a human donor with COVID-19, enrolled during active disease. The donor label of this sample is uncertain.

In nucleotides, the CDR3 is TGTGCCAGCAGCCCAAGAGGACAGCAGGATGAGCAGTTCTTC. Its protein is CASSPRGQQDEQFF. The chain recombines TRBV7-9 with TRBJ2-1; possibly TRBD1 for D (6 bases). The CDR3 contains 14 residues. V lost 5 bases and J 8 bases, leaving 16 bases between the germline ends. CDR1 and CDR2 (germline): SEHNR, FQNEAQ (reference sequence). The full variable domain, completed using reference TRBV7-9 and TRBJ2-1, is DTGVSQNPRHKITKRGQNVTFRCDPISEHNRLYWYRQTLGQGPEFLTYFQNEAQLEKSRLLSDRFSAERPKGSFSTLEIQRTEQGDSAMYLCASSPRGQQDEQFFGPGTRLTVL.

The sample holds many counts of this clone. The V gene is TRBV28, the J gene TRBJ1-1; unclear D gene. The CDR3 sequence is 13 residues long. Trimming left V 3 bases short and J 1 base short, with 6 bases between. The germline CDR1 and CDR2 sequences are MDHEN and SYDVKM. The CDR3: CASSFNRNTEAFF. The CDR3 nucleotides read TGTGCCAGCAGTTTCAACAGGAACACTGAAGCTTTCTTT.

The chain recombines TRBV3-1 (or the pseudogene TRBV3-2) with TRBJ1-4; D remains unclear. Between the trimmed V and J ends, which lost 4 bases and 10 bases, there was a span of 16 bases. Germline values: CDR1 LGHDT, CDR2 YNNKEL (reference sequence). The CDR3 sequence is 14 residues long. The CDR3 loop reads CASSPSLIGRKLFF. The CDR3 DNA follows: TGTGCCAGCAGCCCCAGTTTGATTGGGAGAAAACTGTTTTTT.

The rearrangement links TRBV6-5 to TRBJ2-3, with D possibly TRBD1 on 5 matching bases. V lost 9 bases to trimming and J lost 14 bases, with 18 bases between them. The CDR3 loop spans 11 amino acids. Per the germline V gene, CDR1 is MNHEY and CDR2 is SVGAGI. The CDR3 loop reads CASPYPGRGYF. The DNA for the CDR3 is TGTGCCAGTCCCTACCCGGGTAGGGGGTATTTT.

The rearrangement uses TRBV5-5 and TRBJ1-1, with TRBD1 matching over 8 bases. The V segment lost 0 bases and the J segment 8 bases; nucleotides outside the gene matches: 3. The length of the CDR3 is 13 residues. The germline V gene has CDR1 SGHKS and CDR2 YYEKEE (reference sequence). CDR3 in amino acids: CASSLGDRPEAFF. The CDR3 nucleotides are TGTGCCAGCAGCTTGGGGGACAGGCCCGAAGCTTTCTTT.

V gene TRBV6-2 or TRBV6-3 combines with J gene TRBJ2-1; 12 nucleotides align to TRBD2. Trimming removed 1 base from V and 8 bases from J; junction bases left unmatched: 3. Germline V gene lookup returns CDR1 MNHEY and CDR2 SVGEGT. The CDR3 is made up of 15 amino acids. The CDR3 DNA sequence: TGTGCCAGCAGTTACTGGGCTAGCGGGAGGGATGAGCAGTTCTTC. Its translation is CASSYWASGRDEQFF.

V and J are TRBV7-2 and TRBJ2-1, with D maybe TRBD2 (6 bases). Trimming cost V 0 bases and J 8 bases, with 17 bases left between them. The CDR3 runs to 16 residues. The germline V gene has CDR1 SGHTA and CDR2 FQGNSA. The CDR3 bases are TGTGCCAGCAGCTTAGCGCTTCCGGGACTTCGGGATGAGCAGTTCTTC. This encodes CASSLALPGLRDEQFF.

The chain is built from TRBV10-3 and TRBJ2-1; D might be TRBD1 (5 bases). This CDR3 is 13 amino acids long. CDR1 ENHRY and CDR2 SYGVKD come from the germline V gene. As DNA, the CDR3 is TGTGGGGTTGGTAGGGGCGATTACAATGAGCAGTTCTTC. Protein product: CGVGRGDYNEQFF.

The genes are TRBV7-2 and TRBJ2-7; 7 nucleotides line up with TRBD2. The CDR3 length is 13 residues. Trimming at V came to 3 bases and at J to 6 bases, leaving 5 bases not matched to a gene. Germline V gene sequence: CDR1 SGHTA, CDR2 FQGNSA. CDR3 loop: CASSFAGVSEQYF. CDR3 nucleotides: TGTGCCAGCAGCTTCGCGGGAGTGAGCGAGCAGTACTTC.

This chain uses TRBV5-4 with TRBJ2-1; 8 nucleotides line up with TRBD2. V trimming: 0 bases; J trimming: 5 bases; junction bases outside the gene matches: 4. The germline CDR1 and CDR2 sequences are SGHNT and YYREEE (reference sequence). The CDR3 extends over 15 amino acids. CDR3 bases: TGTGCCAGCAGCTTGGCGAGCGGGAGAGACAATGAGCAGTTCTTC. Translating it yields CASSLASGRDNEQFF. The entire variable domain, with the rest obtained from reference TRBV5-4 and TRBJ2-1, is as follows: ETGVTQSPTHLIKTRGQQVTLRCSSQSGHNTVSWYQQALGQGPQFIFQYYREEENGRGNFPPRFSGLQFPNYSSELNVNALELDDSALYLCASSLASGRDNEQFFGPGTRLTVL.

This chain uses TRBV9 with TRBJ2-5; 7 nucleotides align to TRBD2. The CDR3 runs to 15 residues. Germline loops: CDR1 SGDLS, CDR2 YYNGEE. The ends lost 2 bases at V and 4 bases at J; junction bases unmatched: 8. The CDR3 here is CASSVRDGGGETQYF. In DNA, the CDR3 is TGTGCCAGCAGCGTTCGCGACGGCGGGGGAGAGACCCAGTACTTC.

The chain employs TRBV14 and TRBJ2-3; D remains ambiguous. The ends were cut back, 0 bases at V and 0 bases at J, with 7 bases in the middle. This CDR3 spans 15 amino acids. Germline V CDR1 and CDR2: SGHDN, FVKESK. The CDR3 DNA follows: TGTGCCAGCAGCCAAGAAACAGTTAGCACAGATACGCAGTATTTT. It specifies CASSQETVSTDTQYF.

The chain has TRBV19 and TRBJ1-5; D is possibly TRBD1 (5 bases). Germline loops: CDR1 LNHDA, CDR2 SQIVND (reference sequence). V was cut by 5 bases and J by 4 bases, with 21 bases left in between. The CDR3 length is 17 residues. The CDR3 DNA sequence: TGTGCCAGTAGTCCGGGGCGACGGGAGGGGAGTAATCAGCCCCAGCATTTT. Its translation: CASSPGRREGSNQPQHF. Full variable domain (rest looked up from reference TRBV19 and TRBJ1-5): DGGITQSPKYLFRKEGQNVTLSCEQNLNHDAMYWYRQDPGQGLRLIYYSQIVNDFQKGDIAEGYSVSREKKESFPLTVTSAQKNPTAFYLCASSPGRREGSNQPQHFGDGTRLSIL.

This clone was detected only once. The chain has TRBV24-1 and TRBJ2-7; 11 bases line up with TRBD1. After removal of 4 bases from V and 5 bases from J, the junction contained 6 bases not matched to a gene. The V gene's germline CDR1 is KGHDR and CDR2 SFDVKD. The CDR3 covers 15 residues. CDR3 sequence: CATSDPGQGAHEQYF. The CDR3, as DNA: TGTGCCACCAGTGACCCTGGACAGGGGGCCCACGAGCAGTACTTC.

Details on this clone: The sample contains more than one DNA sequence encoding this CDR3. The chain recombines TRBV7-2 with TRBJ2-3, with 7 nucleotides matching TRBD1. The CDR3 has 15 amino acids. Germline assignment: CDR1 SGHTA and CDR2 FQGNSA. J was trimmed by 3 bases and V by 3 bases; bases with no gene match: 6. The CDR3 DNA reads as TGTGCCAGCAGCTTGAACAGGGGAGAAACAGATACGCAGTATTTT. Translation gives CASSLNRGETDTQYF.

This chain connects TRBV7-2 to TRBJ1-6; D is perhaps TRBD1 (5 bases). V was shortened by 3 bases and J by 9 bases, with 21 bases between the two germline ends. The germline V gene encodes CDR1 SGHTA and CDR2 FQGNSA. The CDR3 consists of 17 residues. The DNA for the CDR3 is TGTGCCAGCAGCTTGGACTCCTCGGTAGGGGAGGGTTCACCCCTCCACTTT. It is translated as CASSLDSSVGEGSPLHF.

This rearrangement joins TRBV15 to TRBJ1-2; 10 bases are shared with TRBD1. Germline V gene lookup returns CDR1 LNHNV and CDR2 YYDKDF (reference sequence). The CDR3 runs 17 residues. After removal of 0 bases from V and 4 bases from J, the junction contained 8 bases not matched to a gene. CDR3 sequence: CATSRDWADRGIYGYTF. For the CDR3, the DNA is TGTGCCACCAGCAGAGATTGGGCGGACAGGGGGATCTATGGCTACACCTTC.

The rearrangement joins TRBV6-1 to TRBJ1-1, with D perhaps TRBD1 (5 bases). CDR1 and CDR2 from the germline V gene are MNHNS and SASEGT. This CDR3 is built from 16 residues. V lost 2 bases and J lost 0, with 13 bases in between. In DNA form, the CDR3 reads TGTGCCAGCAGTGAATGGGCTAAGGGGATGAACACTGAAGCTTTCTTT. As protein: CASSEWAKGMNTEAFF.

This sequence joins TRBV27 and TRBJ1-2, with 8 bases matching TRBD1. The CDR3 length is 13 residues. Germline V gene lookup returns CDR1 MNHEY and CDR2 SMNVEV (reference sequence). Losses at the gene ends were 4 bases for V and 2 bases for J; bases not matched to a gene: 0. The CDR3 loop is CASSWDRNYGYTF. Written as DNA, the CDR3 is TGTGCCAGCAGTTGGGACAGGAACTATGGCTACACCTTC.

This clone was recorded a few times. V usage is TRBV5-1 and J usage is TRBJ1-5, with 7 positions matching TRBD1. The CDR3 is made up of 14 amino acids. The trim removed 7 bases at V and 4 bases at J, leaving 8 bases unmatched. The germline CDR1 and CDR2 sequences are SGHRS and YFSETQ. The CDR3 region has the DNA TGCGCCAGCTCGGGGCAGGGGGAAAATCAGCCCCAGCATTTT. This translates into CASSGQGENQPQHF.

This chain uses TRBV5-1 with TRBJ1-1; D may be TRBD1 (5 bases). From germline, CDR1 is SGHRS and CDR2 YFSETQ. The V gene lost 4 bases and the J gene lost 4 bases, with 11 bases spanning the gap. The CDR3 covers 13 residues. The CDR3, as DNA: TGCGCCAGCAGCCATCCGGGGGGCACTGAAGCTTTCTTT. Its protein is CASSHPGGTEAFF.

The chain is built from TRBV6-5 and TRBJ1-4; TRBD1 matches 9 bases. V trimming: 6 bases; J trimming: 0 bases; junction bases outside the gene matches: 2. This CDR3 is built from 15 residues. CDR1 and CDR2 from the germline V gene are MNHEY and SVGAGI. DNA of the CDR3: TGTGCCAGCAGGGGACAGGGTGCAACTAATGAAAAACTGTTTTTT. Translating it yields CASRGQGATNEKLFF.

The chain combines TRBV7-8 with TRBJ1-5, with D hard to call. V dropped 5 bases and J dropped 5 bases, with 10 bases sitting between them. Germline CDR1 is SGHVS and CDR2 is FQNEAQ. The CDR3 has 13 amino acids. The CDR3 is CASSISPDQPQHF. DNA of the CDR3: TGTGCCAGCAGCATCTCCCCTGATCAGCCCCAGCATTTT.

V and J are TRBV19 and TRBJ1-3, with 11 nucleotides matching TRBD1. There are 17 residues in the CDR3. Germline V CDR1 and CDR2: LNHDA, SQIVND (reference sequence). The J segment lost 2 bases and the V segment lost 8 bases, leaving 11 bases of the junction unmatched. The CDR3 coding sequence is TGTGCCAGTTCCAAAACTCCGGGACAGGGGGCTGGAAACACCATATATTTT. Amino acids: CASSKTPGQGAGNTIYF.

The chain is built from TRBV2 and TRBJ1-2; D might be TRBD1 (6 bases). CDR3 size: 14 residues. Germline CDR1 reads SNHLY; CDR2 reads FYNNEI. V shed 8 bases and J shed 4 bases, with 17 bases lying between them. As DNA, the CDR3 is TGTGCCAGCCGACAGGTGGCGGGCACCTATGGCTACACCTTC. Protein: CASRQVAGTYGYTF.